Listed here is a single TCR beta chain. What antigen it recognizes has not been identified. Per-base quality was not reported, and no clone a single base away is much larger than it. Library prep was done by the immunoSEQ multiplex PCR assay. The multiplex PCR relied on a mix of 60 forward primers for TCR Vbeta segments and 13 reverse primers for TCR Jbeta segments. The CDR3 region of rearranged TCR beta genes was amplified from genomic DNA with a multiplex PCR assay. On the Illumina HiSeq System, the amplified TCR beta libraries were sequenced as 87-base-pair reads. The published analysis was carried out like this. Across the roughly 640 repertoires, a later analysis counted around 80 million unique TCR beta chains, roughly 11 million of which were shared by at least two donors. Raw reads were error-corrected and collapsed into unique sequences with a nearest-neighbor algorithm that merged closely related sequences to remove PCR and sequencing errors. V, D and J gene segments were assigned by aligning CDR3 sequences to IMGT reference sequences. For a sequence to be retained, a match of at least six nucleotides was required to both a V gene segment and a J gene segment. A rearrangement was called productive if the CDR3 had no stop codons and remained in frame with V and J, and every other rearrangement was called non-productive. Following IMGT convention, CDR3 was defined as the stretch from the second conserved V-encoded cysteine up to the conserved J-encoded phenylalanine. Sequences without an unambiguous match to a single V gene segment were excluded from the earlier analysis of a few hundred of the donors. In an earlier analysis of about 590 of the donors, a V segment was called functional when productive rearrangements were above 56.7%, and segregating when the standard deviation between donors exceeded 5%. A statistical classification framework was built for diagnosing cytomegalovirus status from the catalog of TCR beta chain sequences. A later analysis assigned V and J genes by comparing TCR nucleotide sequences with IMGT/GENE-DB human TR gene sequences. The TCRdist pipeline was used in a later analysis to assign CDR3 sequences and most-parsimonious VDJ recombination scenarios. In a later analysis, each TCR beta chain was defined by its CDR3 amino acid sequence together with its V-gene family, and reads without a unique V-gene family were excluded. As a way to deal with suspected cross-contamination and a sequencing artifact, a later analysis dropped 450 to 600 nucleotide sequences that were highly shared and had low generation probability. For each public chain, a later analysis derived a clonal expansion index from normalized ranks of inferred template counts within each repertoire. In a later analysis, generation probabilities were computed using a VDJ recombination model fitted to out-of-frame rearrangements, and the results were checked against IGoR. A later analysis scored TCR-TCR, TCR-HLA and TCR-CMV co-occurrence with hypergeometric tests, applying a repertoire-size bias correction to TCR pairs. False discovery rates were estimated in a later analysis by permuting HLA or CMV assignments 20 times. In a later analysis, co-occurring TCRs were grouped with DBSCAN, and TCRdist sequence similarity was added when clustering was performed within HLA-allele-positive subsets. For co-occurrence clustering, repertoires with fewer than 30,000 or more than 120,000 public chains were excluded, along with four or five repertoires with anomalous nucleotide sharing. Drawn from immuneACCESS, this table holds only the in-frame rearrangements with V and J called that TCRdb kept. Clones are partly lost; checked studies trace under half to an unresolved V gene and leave the rest unexplained. That table furnishes V, J and clone size, whereas the DNA furnished D and trimming. Within this sample are roughly 260,000 clones, with about 83% of them counted one time only. In total, the top ten clones hold roughly 2% of the sample.

Reading from cysteine to phenylalanine, the CDR3 counts 14 amino acids. The only DNA kept is the CDR3, 42 bases in frame from the first base. The cohort comprised more than 550 healthy bone marrow donors. All cohort members were sampled while nominally healthy, although unrecorded immune exposures were likely present. The donor tested CMV seropositive and was one of the 289 seropositive cohort members. A peripheral blood sample was provided by each donor, and peripheral blood mononuclear cells were used for TCR beta sequencing. Genomic DNA extraction from the blood cell samples was performed with the Qiagen DNeasy Blood Extraction Kit. This sample was included in a study of cytomegalovirus exposure and HLA in healthy donors (dated by TCRdb to about 2017). Background for the entire study: In an earlier analysis of around 540 of the donors, under 300 Gb of sequence data and some 100 million unique TCR beta sequences from 180 million or so T cells were reported. An early release covering 550 to 700 HLA-typed donors comprised approximately 290 gigabases of sequencing data and 85 million to 100 million unique TCR sequences. Among the roughly 430 genotyped donors, more than 70% belonged to the genetic ancestry cluster associated with self-reported Caucasian donors. The study was designed to test whether signatures of past pathogen exposure could be identified by cataloging public T cell receptors. The study used immunosequencing to profile the T cell repertoires of several hundred subjects and linked those repertoires to cytomegalovirus serostatus. In addition to the first cohort of 666 subjects, a separate validation cohort of 130 or so different subjects was used. To predict cytomegalovirus infection status, the study brought together high-throughput TCR immunosequencing, statistical association of individual TCRs with disease status, and machine learning. To study patterns of TCR occurrence, a later analysis re-analyzed previously published TCR beta repertoires from more than 550 donors and added high-resolution HLA genotyping. Rather than using new phenotypic data, the later analysis identified candidate immune exposures from TCR beta sequences and from how often those sequences occurred across donors. To decide whether each TCR beta V gene segment behaved as functional or pseudogenic, an earlier analysis of fewer than 750 of the donors relied on high-throughput TCR beta sequencing. Alongside the repertoire data, information on donor age, sex, ethnicity and CMV serostatus was compiled. Genome-wide SNP genotypes for about 55% of the roughly 670 donors were used in a later genetic analysis, which treated that subset as a discovery cohort. All discovery cohort repertoires had been generated using a single sequencing platform. Class I and class II HLA loci were covered by the typing at four-digit resolution. Typing coverage differed by locus: A, B, C, DRB1 and DQB1 were typed in about 620-640 donors, DQA1 in 522, DPA1 in 600 to 610, and DPB1 in 472. Several DR-DQ haplotypes were treated as single units for association and clustering because of strong linkage in the cohort. On average, 235,054 unique TCR beta nucleotide sequences were sequenced per donor among more than 350 genotyped donors of the cohort, with roughly 18% of those sequences being non-productive. Results the study describes overall, beyond this receptor: In a later analysis, the rate of TCR association differed among HLA loci, with DRB1 alleles having the most associated TCRs and HLA-C alleles having the fewest. A few of the identified cytomegalovirus-associated TCR beta chains were confirmed in vitro to be specific for cytomegalovirus antigens. The sequencing pipeline was judged likely to have produced a cluster of highly shared sequence variants as a technical artifact. The classifier was reported to diagnose cytomegalovirus status with high specificity and sensitivity in both the original cohort and the validation cohort. In a later analysis, most CMV-associated TCR beta chains were found to appear HLA-restricted, with HLA associations seemingly driven largely by CMV exposure. Because HLA typing was unavailable for some donors at each locus, only the typed subset was used in association tests. Assigning TCR associations to individual alleles was difficult when HLA alleles, especially DR and DQ, strongly co-occurred. Specific HLA alleles were associated with around 18,000 TCR beta sequences at a false discovery rate of 0.05 in a later analysis. Only TCR beta chains were sequenced in this cohort, and the absence of alpha or paired-chain data limited detectable features. The study gave a list of under 200 TCR beta chains associated with cytomegalovirus. Most TCR sequences were seen in very few donors, while some public TCRs were found in many individuals. According to a later analysis, parvovirus B19, influenza, CMV and Epstein-Barr virus appeared linked to several top co-occurrence clusters. CMV serostatus was the only immune exposure information available for the cohort. Compared with equally common non-associated chains, HLA-associated TCR beta chains in a later analysis were more clonally expanded and had lower generation probabilities. Linkage disequilibrium might explain the correlated functional status among segregating V segments, but an unknown experimental factor could not be ruled out. According to a later genetic analysis, donors in an Asian-associated ancestry cluster had fewer N-insertions in productive TCRs than the approximately 650-donor mean. It was suggested by the authors that the approach could potentially be generalized to other disease states and immunological phenotypes. Roughly uniform sequencing depth across donors was assumed in presence/absence analyses, although this assumption may not hold. Some IMGT-functional V segments, including TRBV6-2 and TRBV6-3, could not be told apart with the 87-base-pair reads, so those segments were excluded. A further reported finding was that TCR beta sequences accurately predicted the HLA-A and HLA-B alleles for most subjects in the first cohort. Approximately 18 rarely observed V segments, including chromosome 9 orphons, were excluded from the earlier analysis of approximately 500 of the donors because counts were too low. An earlier analysis of approximately 590 of the donors showed that most TCR beta V segments appeared in productive rearrangements either about 87% or about 30% of the time, which broadly matched IMGT annotations. An association between a missense DCLRE1C variant and V-gene and J-gene trimming of TCR beta chains was found in a later genetic analysis and replicated in an independent cohort.

Rearrangement joined TRBV21-1 to TRBJ1-2. TRBV21-1 is an annotated pseudogene. The origin of this receptor is a woman aged 40 to 50 in good health and CMV-seropositive. The sample taken for sequencing was PBMCs. The CDR3 corresponds to CASSERGAICGYTF. In nucleotides, the sequence is TGTGCCAGCAGCGAGCGGGGGGCGATTTGTGGCTACACCTTC.